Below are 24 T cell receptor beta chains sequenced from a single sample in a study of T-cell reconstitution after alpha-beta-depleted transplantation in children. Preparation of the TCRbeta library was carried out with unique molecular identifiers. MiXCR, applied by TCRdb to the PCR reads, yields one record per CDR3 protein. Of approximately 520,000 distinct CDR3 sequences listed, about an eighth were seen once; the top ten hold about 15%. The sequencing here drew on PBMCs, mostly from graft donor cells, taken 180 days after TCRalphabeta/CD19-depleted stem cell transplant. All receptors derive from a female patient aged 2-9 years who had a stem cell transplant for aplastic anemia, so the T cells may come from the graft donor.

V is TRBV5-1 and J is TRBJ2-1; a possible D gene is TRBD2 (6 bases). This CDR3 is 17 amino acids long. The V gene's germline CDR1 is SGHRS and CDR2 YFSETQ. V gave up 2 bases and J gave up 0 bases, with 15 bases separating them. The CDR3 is CASSFTEGGSSYNEQFF. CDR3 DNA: TGCGCCAGCAGCTTTACTGAGGGAGGATCCTCCTACAATGAGCAGTTCTTC.

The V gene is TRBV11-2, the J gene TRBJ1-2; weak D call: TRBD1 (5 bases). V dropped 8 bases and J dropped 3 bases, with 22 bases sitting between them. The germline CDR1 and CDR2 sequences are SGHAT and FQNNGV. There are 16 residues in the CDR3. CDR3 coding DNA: TGTGCCAGCGGGGGTTTCGGACTGCCTCTGCACTATGGCTACACCTTC. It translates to CASGGFGLPLHYGYTF.

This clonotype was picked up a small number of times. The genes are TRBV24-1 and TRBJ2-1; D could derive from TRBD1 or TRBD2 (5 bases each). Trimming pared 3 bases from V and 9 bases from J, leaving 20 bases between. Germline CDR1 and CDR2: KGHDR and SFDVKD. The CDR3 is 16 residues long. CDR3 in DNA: TGTGCCACCAGTGATCCGGGGCTAGGCTACCCTGGTGAGCAGTTCTTC. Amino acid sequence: CATSDPGLGYPGEQFF.

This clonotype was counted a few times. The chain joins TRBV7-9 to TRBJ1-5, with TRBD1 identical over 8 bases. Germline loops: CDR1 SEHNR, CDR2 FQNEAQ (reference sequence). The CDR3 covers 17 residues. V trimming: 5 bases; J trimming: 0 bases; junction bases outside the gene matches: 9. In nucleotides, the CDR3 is TGTGCCAGCAGCCGCACCGGCCAGGGGGCTAGCAATCAGCCCCAGCATTTT. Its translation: CASSRTGQGASNQPQHF.

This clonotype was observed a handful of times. This CDR3 is CASSYSRINEQFF. CDR3 in DNA: TGTGCCAGCAGTTACTCGAGGATTAACGAGCAGTTCTTC. This chain joins TRBV6-5 and TRBJ2-1, with D uncertain. With 0 bases removed from V and 10 bases from J, the gap between germline ends came to 10 bases. Germline assignment: CDR1 MNHEY and CDR2 SVGAGI. The CDR3 totals 13 residues.

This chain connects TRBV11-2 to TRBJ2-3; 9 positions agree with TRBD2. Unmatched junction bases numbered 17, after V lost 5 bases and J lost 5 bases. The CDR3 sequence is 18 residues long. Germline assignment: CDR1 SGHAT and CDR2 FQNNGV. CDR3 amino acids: CASSPLLGAGGPGDTQYF. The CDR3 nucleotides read TGTGCCAGCAGCCCCCTACTAGGTGCGGGAGGGCCGGGAGATACGCAGTATTTT. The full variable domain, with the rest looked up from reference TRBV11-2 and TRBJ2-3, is EAGVAQSPRYKIIEKRQSVAFWCNPISGHATLYWYQQILGQGPKLLIQFQNNGVVDDSQLPKDRFSAERLKGVDSTLKIQPAKLEDSAVYLCASSPLLGAGGPGDTQYFGPGTRLTVL.

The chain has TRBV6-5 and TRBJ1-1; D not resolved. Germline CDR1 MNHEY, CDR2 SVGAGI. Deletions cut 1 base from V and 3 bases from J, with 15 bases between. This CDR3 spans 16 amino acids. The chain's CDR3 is CASSYYGGGSDTEAFF. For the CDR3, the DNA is TGTGCCAGCAGTTACTACGGAGGCGGCTCCGACACTGAAGCTTTCTTT.

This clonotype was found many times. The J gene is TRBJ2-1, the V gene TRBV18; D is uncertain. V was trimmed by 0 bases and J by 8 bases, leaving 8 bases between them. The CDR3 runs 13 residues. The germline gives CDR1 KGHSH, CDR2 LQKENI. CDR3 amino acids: CASSPPVTDEQFF. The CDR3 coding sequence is TGTGCCAGCTCACCACCAGTGACGGATGAGCAGTTCTTC.

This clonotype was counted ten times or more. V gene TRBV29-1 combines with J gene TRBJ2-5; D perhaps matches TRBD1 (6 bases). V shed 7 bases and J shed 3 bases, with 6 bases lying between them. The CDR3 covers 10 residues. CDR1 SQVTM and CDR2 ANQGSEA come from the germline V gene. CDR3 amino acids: CSGTEETQYF. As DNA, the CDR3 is TGCAGCGGGACAGAAGAGACCCAGTACTTC.

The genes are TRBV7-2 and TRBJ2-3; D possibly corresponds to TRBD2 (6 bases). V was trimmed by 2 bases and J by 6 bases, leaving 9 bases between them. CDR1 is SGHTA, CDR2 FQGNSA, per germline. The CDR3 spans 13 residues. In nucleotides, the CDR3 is TGTGCCAGCAGCTTATCCCGGGAGGATACGCAGTATTTT. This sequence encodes CASSLSREDTQYF.

CDR3 DNA sequence: TGTGCCACCATCGAGGACAGGCCCTATGGCTACACCTTC. Encoded protein: CATIEDRPYGYTF. The rearrangement joins TRBV19 to TRBJ1-2; 7 nucleotides line up with TRBD1. Trimming cost V 10 bases and J 4 bases; bases outside gene matches: 9. CDR3 size: 13 residues. Germline assignment: CDR1 LNHDA and CDR2 SQIVND (reference sequence).

CDR3 bases: TGTGCCAGCAGCCAAGATCTAGATTCCTTGGAGTTCTTC. Protein sequence: CASSQDLDSLEFF. V is TRBV3-1 and J is TRBJ2-1; no reliable D call. Per the germline V gene, CDR1 is LGHDT and CDR2 is YNNKEL (reference sequence). The V end lost 0 bases, the J end lost 14 bases, and 14 bases lay between the germline ends. The CDR3 spans 13 residues.

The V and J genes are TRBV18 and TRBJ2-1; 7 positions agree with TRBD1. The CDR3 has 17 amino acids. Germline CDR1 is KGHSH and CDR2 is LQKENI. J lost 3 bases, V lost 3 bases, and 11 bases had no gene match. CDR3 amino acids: CASSPLSPQGVYNEQFF. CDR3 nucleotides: TGTGCCAGCTCACCTTTGTCCCCCCAGGGGGTCTACAATGAGCAGTTCTTC.

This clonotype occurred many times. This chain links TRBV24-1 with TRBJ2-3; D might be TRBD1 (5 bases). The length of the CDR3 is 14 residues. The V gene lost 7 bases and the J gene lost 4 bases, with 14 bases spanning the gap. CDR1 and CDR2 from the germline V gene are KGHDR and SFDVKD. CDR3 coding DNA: TGTGCCACCAGGGCAGGGAATTTGGCAGATACGCAGTATTTT. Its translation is CATRAGNLADTQYF.

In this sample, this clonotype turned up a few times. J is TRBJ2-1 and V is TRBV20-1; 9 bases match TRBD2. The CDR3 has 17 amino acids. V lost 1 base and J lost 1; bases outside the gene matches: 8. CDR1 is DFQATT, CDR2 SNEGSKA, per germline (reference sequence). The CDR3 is CSARGYSGRRSYNEQFF. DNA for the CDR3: TGCAGTGCTAGAGGTTATAGCGGGAGAAGGTCCTACAATGAGCAGTTCTTC.

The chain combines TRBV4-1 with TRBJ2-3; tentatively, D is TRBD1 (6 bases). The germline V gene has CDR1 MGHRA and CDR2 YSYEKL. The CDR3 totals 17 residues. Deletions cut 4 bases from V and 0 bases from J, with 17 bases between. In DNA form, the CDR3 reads TGCGCCAGCAGCCCCGACCGACCGGGACACAGCACAGATACGCAGTATTTT. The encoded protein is CASSPDRPGHSTDTQYF.

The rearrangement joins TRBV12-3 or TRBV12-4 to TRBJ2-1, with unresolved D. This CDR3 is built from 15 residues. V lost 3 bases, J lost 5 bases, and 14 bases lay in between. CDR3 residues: CASSFDLELDNEQFF. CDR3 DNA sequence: TGTGCCAGCAGTTTCGACTTGGAACTTGACAATGAGCAGTTCTTC.

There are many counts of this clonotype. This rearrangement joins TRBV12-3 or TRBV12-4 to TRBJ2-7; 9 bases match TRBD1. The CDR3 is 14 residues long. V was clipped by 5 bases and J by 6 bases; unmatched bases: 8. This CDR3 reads CASSRTGGNLEQYF. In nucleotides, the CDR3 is TGTGCCAGCAGTCGAACAGGGGGCAATCTCGAGCAGTACTTC.

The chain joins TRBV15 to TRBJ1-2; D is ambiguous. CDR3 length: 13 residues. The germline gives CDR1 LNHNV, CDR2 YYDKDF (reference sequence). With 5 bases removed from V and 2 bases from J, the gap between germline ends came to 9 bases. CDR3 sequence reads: CATSSGLNYGYTF. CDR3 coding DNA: TGTGCCACCAGCTCCGGGCTCAACTATGGCTACACCTTC.

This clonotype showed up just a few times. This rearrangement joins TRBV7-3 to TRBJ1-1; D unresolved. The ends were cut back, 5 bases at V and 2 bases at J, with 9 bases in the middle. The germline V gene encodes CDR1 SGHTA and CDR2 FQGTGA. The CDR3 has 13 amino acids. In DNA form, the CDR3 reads TGTGCCAGCAGCAAGGGAGGCAACACTGAAGCTTTCTTT. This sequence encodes CASSKGGNTEAFF.

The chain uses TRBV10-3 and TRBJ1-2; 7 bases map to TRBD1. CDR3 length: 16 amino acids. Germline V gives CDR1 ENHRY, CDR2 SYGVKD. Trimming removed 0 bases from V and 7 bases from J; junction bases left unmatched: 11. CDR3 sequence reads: CAISESARDSVSGYTF. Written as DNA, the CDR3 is TGTGCCATCAGTGAGTCGGCACGGGACAGCGTTTCTGGCTACACCTTC.

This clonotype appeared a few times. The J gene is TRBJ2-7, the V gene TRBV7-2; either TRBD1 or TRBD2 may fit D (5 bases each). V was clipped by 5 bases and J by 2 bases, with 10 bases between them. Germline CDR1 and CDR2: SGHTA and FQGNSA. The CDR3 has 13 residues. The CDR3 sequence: CASSRDGPYEQYF. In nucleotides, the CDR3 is TGTGCCAGCAGCAGGGACGGGCCCTACGAGCAGTACTTC.

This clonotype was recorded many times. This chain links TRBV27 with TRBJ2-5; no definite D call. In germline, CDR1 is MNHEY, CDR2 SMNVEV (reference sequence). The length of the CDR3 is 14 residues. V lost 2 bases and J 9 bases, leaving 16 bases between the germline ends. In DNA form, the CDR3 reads TGTGCCAGCAGTTTACGGCAGTCTCCGCTGGCCCAGTACTTC. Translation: CASSLRQSPLAQYF.

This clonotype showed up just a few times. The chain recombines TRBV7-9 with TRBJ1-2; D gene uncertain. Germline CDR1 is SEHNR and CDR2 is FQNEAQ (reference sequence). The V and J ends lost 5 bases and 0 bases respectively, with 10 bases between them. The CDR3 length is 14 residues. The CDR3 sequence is CASSAAEPNYGYTF. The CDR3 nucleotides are TGTGCCAGCAGCGCTGCAGAGCCTAACTATGGCTACACCTTC.